What follows describes a single TCR beta chain. This clonotype was detected ten times or more. Its target antigen remains unknown. No much larger clonotype is one base removed from it; base qualities were not supplied. The sample originates from a study of breast tumors, draining lymph nodes, adjacent tissues (dated by TCRdb to 2016 to 2017). For the study in its entirety: The study compared TCR beta repertoires across tumor, adjacent nontumor tissue and axillary lymph nodes from breast cancer patients. The study was designed to assess the relationships and possible T-cell exchange between tumor, surrounding tissue and draining lymph node repertoires in human breast cancer. Study-wide conclusions, independent of this receptor: The data were considered consistent with the idea that most tumor T cells come from the lymph node and then expand in tumor tissue. The similarity between tumor and nontumor tissue repertoires was significantly greater in luminal-like breast cancer than in basal-like breast cancer. The conclusion that tumor T cells originate in lymph nodes was presented as consistent with a hypothesis rather than as directly demonstrated. Tumors showed preferential V and J gene usage, and their T-cell repertoire diversity fell below that of lymph nodes yet above that of nontumor tissue.

The sample was run on an Illumina HiSeq 2000. TCR beta chain libraries were generated by multiplex PCR amplification. High-throughput sequencing was used to analyze the amplified TCR beta chain products. TCRdb applied fastp at Q25 and MiXCR to the public reads, then kept only in-frame beta chains. Each CDR3 protein appears once, grouped with its most common genes and DNA. This sample lists some 140,000 distinct CDR3 sequences; about 20% were detected once. Of the sample, more than 2.5% falls within the top ten clones. The lymph node samples were taken from the axillary draining lymph nodes of breast cancer patients. V is pruned by 0 bases and J by 6 bases, leaving 9 bases of the junction without a gene match. From the cysteine up to the phenylalanine, the CDR3 has a length of 17 residues. Only CDR3 DNA remains: 51 bases, in frame from the first base. CDR1 and CDR2 were assigned from the germline V gene as SGHTA and FQGNSA.

The rearrangement combines TRBV7-2 with TRBJ2-3; 10 central bases correspond to TRBD2. The sequence came from a female donor with breast cancer. Some clones in this sample may be carry-over from other donors' samples. The sequenced material came from axillary lymph node tissue. The DNA sequence is as follows: TGTGCCAGCAGCTTAGCCCCTAGCGGGAGCACTGGTGATACGCAGTATTTT. The resulting protein is CASSLAPSGSTGDTQYF.